Presented here are 15 T cell receptor beta chains from one specimen sequenced in a study of CD8 T cells in ankylosing spondylitis. TCRdb reprocessed the 5' RACE reads with MiXCR, giving one entry per CDR3 protein. The repertoire includes about 340,000 distinct CDR3 sequences, approximately 22% of them detected once, and over 10% sits in the top ten. Sequences were obtained from blood, either unsorted or a sorted T cell fraction (not recorded which). These receptors all come from a male donor with ankylosing spondylitis or in good health (not recorded which).

This sequence joins TRBV12-3 or TRBV12-4 and TRBJ2-5; tentatively, D is TRBD1 (6 bases). The CDR3 is made up of 15 amino acids. The V gene lost 3 bases and the J gene lost 1 base, with 12 bases spanning the gap. CDR3 in amino acids: CASSFFRGLQETQYF. In DNA, the CDR3 is TGTGCCAGCAGTTTTTTCAGGGGCCTCCAAGAGACCCAGTACTTC.

The chain uses TRBV12-3 or TRBV12-4 and TRBJ2-1; maybe TRBD2 (6 bases). The CDR3 totals 13 residues. V gave up 5 bases and J gave up 10 bases, with 15 bases separating them. Here the CDR3 DNA reads TGTGCCAGCAGTCCGGGACTCCCTGGGGAGCAGTTCTTC. It codes for CASSPGLPGEQFF.

The chain couples TRBV30 to TRBJ2-5, with D perhaps given as TRBD1 or TRBD2 (5 bases each). CDR1 is GTSNPN, CDR2 SVGIG, per germline (reference sequence). CDR3 size: 13 residues. Trimming left V 2 bases short and J 2 bases short, with 9 bases between. CDR3 residues: CAWSWGKQETQYF. The CDR3 DNA reads TGTGCCTGGAGTTGGGGGAAACAAGAGACCCAGTACTTC. Variable domain in full (rest from reference TRBV30 and TRBJ2-5): SQTIHQWPATLVQPVGSPLSLECTVEGTSNPNLYWYRQAAGRGLQLLFYSVGIGQISSEVPQNLSASRPQDRQFILSSKKLLLSDSGFYLCAWSWGKQETQYFGPGTRLLVL.

In this sample, this clonotype turned up once. The gene calls are TRBV11-1 and TRBJ2-1; 11 bases are shared with TRBD2. Looked up from germline, CDR1 is SGHAT and CDR2 is FQDESV (reference sequence). The CDR3 runs to 18 residues. After removal of 5 bases from V and 8 bases from J, the junction contained 17 bases not matched to a gene. The CDR3 sequence is CASSPTPWVAGGPDEQFF. CDR3 coding DNA: TGTGCCAGCAGCCCTACCCCATGGGTAGCGGGGGGGCCGGATGAGCAGTTCTTC. The full variable domain, rest sourced from reference TRBV11-1 and TRBJ2-1, is EAEVAQSPRYKITEKSQAVAFWCDPISGHATLYWYRQILGQGPELLVQFQDESVVDDSQLPKDRFSAERLKGVDSTLKIQPAELGDSAMYLCASSPTPWVAGGPDEQFFGPGTRLTVL.

This clonotype was counted a few times. This chain joins TRBV21-1 and TRBJ1-6. TRBV21-1 is a pseudogene locus. This CDR3 spans 15 amino acids. As DNA, the CDR3 is TGTGCCAGCAGCAAAGTTTGGGCAGTATATTCACCCCTCCACTTT. Protein: CASSKVWAVYSPLHF.

This clonotype was counted only a few times. J is TRBJ2-7 and V is TRBV3-1, with TRBD1 matching over 7 bases. V shed 2 bases and J 3 bases; nucleotides not matched to a gene: 1. CDR3 size: 13 residues. Per germline, CDR1 LGHDT and CDR2 YNNKEL (reference sequence). CDR3 nucleotides: TGTGCCAGCAGCCAATACAGGGGCTACGAGCAGTACTTC. Protein: CASSQYRGYEQYF.

The sample holds a few counts of this clonotype. The gene calls are TRBV4-1 and TRBJ2-1; D gene uncertain. In germline, CDR1 is MGHRA, CDR2 YSYEKL. Trimming cost V 1 base and J 0 bases, with 7 bases left between them. The CDR3 consists of 15 residues. The CDR3 protein is CASSQVLGSYNEQFF. The DNA of the CDR3 is TGCGCCAGCAGCCAAGTACTGGGCTCCTACAATGAGCAGTTCTTC.

V gene TRBV30 combines with J gene TRBJ2-7; D may be TRBD1 or TRBD2 (5 bases each). Germline V gives CDR1 GTSNPN, CDR2 SVGIG (reference sequence). V lost 1 base and J 2 bases, leaving 9 bases between the germline ends. The CDR3 loop spans 13 amino acids. CDR3 protein: CAWSGGYPYEQYF. For the CDR3, the DNA is TGTGCCTGGAGTGGGGGGTACCCCTACGAGCAGTACTTC.

This clonotype was observed a handful of times. This sequence joins TRBV12-3 or TRBV12-4 and TRBJ2-7; 9 nucleotides align to TRBD1. This CDR3 comprises 15 residues. V shed 6 bases and J 5 bases; nucleotides not matched to a gene: 11. The DNA for the CDR3 is TGTGCCAGCAGCCCTAAGGGACAGGGAAGGAACGAGCAGTACTTC. Protein product: CASSPKGQGRNEQYF.

This clonotype was seen a handful of times. This rearrangement joins TRBV9 to TRBJ2-3; TRBD1 or TRBD2 may be the D gene (5 bases each). Germline V gene sequence: CDR1 SGDLS, CDR2 YYNGEE. Between the trimmed V and J ends, which lost 3 bases and 6 bases, there was a span of 11 bases. This CDR3 contains 13 residues. The CDR3 DNA reads as TGTGCCAGCAGCGCGGCCTGGGGGGATACGCAGTATTTT. It specifies CASSAAWGDTQYF.

The chain links TRBV7-6 to TRBJ2-3, with TRBD2 identical over 8 bases. The J segment lost 6 bases and the V segment lost 6 bases, leaving 20 bases of the junction unmatched. The CDR3 consists of 18 residues. The germline CDR1 and CDR2 sequences are SGHVS and FNYEAQ. The CDR3 loop reads CASRQDQREPAPTDTQYF. DNA of the CDR3: TGTGCCAGCAGACAAGATCAGCGGGAGCCCGCTCCCACGGATACGCAGTATTTT.

This clonotype was observed a few times. The rearrangement uses TRBV2 and TRBJ2-7; D uncertain. This CDR3 contains 13 residues. CDR1 and CDR2 from the germline V gene are SNHLY and FYNNEI. V lost 3 bases and J lost 2, with 8 bases in between. DNA of the CDR3: TGTGCCAGCAGTGATGAACCTACCTACGAGCAGTACTTC. Translating it yields CASSDEPTYEQYF. Filled out from reference TRBV2 and TRBJ2-7, the complete variable domain reads EPEVTQTPSHQVTQMGQEVILRCVPISNHLYFYWYRQILGQKVEFLVSFYNNEISEKSEIFDDQFSVERPDGSNFTLKIRSTKLEDSAMYFCASSDEPTYEQYFGPGTRLTVT.

The table lists this clonotype with a few counts. The chain employs TRBV5-1 and TRBJ1-2; D remains ambiguous. The V end was cut by 0 bases, the J end by 0 bases, with 6 bases between. The CDR3 consists of 14 residues. The germline gives CDR1 SGHRS, CDR2 YFSETQ. The CDR3 loop reads CASSLVVSNYGYTF. The CDR3 DNA reads as TGCGCCAGCAGCTTGGTCGTATCTAACTATGGCTACACCTTC.

This clonotype was observed a handful of times. The CDR3 DNA reads as TGTGCCAGCAGCCCACGGACTAGCGGGGTGAACACCTACGAGCAGTACTTC. Translated, it gives CASSPRTSGVNTYEQYF. The V gene is TRBV3-1, the J gene TRBJ2-7; 12 bases match TRBD2. The V and J ends lost 4 bases and 2 bases, in that order; junction bases with no gene match: 9. CDR3 size: 17 residues. CDR1 LGHDT and CDR2 YNNKEL come from the germline V gene (reference sequence).

This clonotype has only a few counts. Compared with germline, one end of the junction differs, possibly owing to a read error. V is TRBV7-8 and J is TRBJ2-1; possible D gene TRBD1, 6 bases. The CDR3 has 14 amino acids. Germline loops: CDR1 SGHVS, CDR2 FQNEAQ. The CDR3 DNA reads as TGTGTCAGCAGCTTAGATTCAGGGGTCAATGAGCAGTTCTTC. Translated: CVSSLDSGVNEQFF.